This is a list of T cell receptor beta chains from one sample in a study of T cells in Graves' hyperthyroidism and ophthalmopathy. TCRdb reanalysed the multiplex PCR reads using MiXCR and keeps one entry per CDR3 protein. The table has hundreds of thousands of distinct CDR3 sequences, around 15% seen once. The material sequenced was blood. The receptors shown here come from a woman aged 18-29 years with Graves' hyperthyroidism. Each CDR3 is given with its conserved first and last residue. The D gene is left open where the match is weak. Expanded clones get a size class; other rows say once, few or many, or leave the size out.

TRBJ2-2	TRBV7-3	.	.	CASSLDSRELFF	TGTGCCAGCAGCTTAGATTCCAGGGAGCTGTTTTTT
TRBJ1-4	TRBV7-9	.	TRBD1	CASSPQGSTNEKLFF	TGTGCCAGCAGCCCACAGGGGTCCACTAATGAAAAACTGTTTTTT
TRBJ1-5	TRBV7-3	few	.	CASSLDLGESQPQHF	TGTGCCAGCAGCTTAGACTTAGGGGAGAGTCAGCCCCAGCATTTT
TRBJ2-1	TRBV29-1	.	TRBD1	CSVETGGLWNEQFF	TGCAGCGTGGAAACAGGGGGCCTTTGGAATGAGCAGTTCTTC
TRBJ1-5	TRBV30	.	.	CAWNIKGQPQHF	TGTGCCTGGAACATAAAGGGGCAGCCCCAGCATTTT
TRBJ1-3	TRBV7-2	few	.	CASSLAGGHLGNTIYF	TGTGCCAGCAGCTTAGCGGGAGGACACCTTGGAAACACCATATATTTT
TRBJ1-5	TRBV28	many	.	CASSPNRRASNQPQHF	TGTGCCAGCAGTCCTAACCGCCGGGCGAGCAATCAGCCCCAGCATTTT
TRBJ2-7	TRBV11-2	.	.	CASSSSTGTYEQYF	TGTGCCAGCAGCTCCTCGACAGGGACTTACGAGCAGTACTTC
TRBJ2-2	TRBV27	many	.	CASSLSRDTGELFF	TGTGCCAGCAGTTTATCAAGGGACACCGGGGAGCTGTTTTTT
TRBJ1-6	TRBV10-2	.	.	CASSEEYNSPLHF	TGCGCCAGCAGTGAGGAGTATAATTCACCCCTCCACTTT
TRBJ2-3	TRBV24-1	.	.	CATSDPGVGTDTQYF	TGTGCCACCAGTGACCCAGGGGTGGGCACAGATACGCAGTATTTT
TRBJ2-5	TRBV5-1	few	.	CASSLESPQETQYF	TGCGCCAGCAGCTTGGAGTCGCCGCAAGAGACCCAGTACTTC
TRBJ2-4	TRBV28	few	.	CASKKRAGEGYKNIQYF	TGTGCCAGCAAAAAAAGGGCAGGGGAGGGATACAAAAACATTCAGTACTTC
TRBJ2-5	TRBV29-1	many	TRBD2	CSVDSLAGGQSDQETQYF	TGCAGCGTTGATAGCCTAGCGGGAGGGCAGTCGGACCAAGAGACCCAGTACTTC
TRBJ2-3	TRBV12-3/TRBV12-4	.	.	CASSPPAGTHTDTQYF	TGTGCCAGCAGTCCTCCCGCAGGCACACACACAGATACGCAGTATTTT
TRBJ1-1	TRBV2	.	TRBD1	CASRGGGLGQGNSEAFF	TGTGCCAGCAGGGGGGGAGGTCTTGGACAGGGTAACTCTGAAGCTTTCTTT
TRBJ2-6	TRBV7-2	many	TRBD1	CASSKTGSSSGANVLTF	TGTGCCAGCAGCAAGACAGGGTCCAGCTCTGGGGCCAACGTCCTGACTTTC
TRBJ2-6	TRBV27	once	.	CASSSAWGAGANVLTF	TGTGCCAGCAGTTCGGCGTGGGGGGCTGGGGCCAACGTCCTGACTTTC
TRBJ1-1	TRBV7-2	.	.	CASSLLQEFGQTNTEASF	TGTGCCAGCAGCCTCTTACAAGAATTCGGACAGACGAACACTGAAGCTTCCTTT
TRBJ1-1	TRBV4-1	.	TRBD1	CASRRTGTGGNTEAFF	TGCGCCAGCAGACGAACCGGGACAGGGGGGAACACTGAAGCTTTCTTT
TRBJ2-1	TRBV7-3	.	.	CASSLMISSSYNEQFF	TGTGCCAGCAGCTTAATGATTAGCAGCTCCTACAATGAGCAGTTCTTC
TRBJ2-1	TRBV4-1	once	.	CASSQFRGGNEQFF	TGCGCCAGCAGCCAATTCAGGGGTGGCAATGAGCAGTTCTTC
TRBJ2-3	TRBV7-3	many	TRBD2	CASSYVGAGEDTQYF	TGTGCCAGCAGTTATGTCGGGGCGGGAGAGGATACGCAGTATTTT
TRBJ2-1	TRBV6-1	many	.	CASSEDGSYNEQFF	TGTGCCAGCAGTGAGGACGGGAGCTACAATGAGCAGTTCTTC
TRBJ2-1	TRBV20-1	few	.	CSARDRFGGTYNEQFF	TGCAGTGCTAGAGATCGGTTCGGCGGGACCTACAATGAGCAGTTCTTC
TRBJ1-5	TRBV30	.	.	CAWSMNNQPQHF	TGTGCCTGGAGTATGAACAATCAGCCCCAGCATTTT
TRBJ1-6	TRBV3-1	few	.	CASRHGTPGSPLHF	TGTGCCAGCAGACACGGGACTCCCGGCTCACCCCTCCACTTT
TRBJ2-2	TRBV9	.	.	CASSVTQGIVTGELFF	TGTGCCAGCAGCGTAACCCAGGGTATCGTAACCGGGGAGCTGTTTTTT
TRBJ2-1	TRBV12-3/TRBV12-4	many	TRBD2	CASSTVASGYSSYNEQFF	TGTGCCAGCAGCACCGTAGCTAGCGGGTACAGCTCCTACAATGAGCAGTTCTTC
TRBJ1-1	TRBV7-2	.	.	CASSHTDLRDAFF	TGTGCCAGCAGTCACACGGACCTCAGGGATGCTTTCTTT
TRBJ2-1	TRBV7-7	few	TRBD2	CASSPLAGVGNEQFF	TGTGCTAGCAGCCCTCTAGCGGGAGTTGGAAATGAGCAGTTCTTC
TRBJ1-1	TRBV6-1	many	.	CASSFSSISNTEAFF	TGTGCCAGCAGTTTTTCGAGCATCTCGAACACTGAAGCTTTCTTT